A selection of T cell receptor beta chains follows, all from one sample in a study of CD4 T cell repertoires in COVID-19. TCRdb's table, derived via immunoSEQ multiplex PCR, lists solely in-frame clones and lacks some. The sample contains over 75,000 clones, under 90% of which appear only once. Sequences were derived from CD4+ T cells from peripheral blood, sampled after recovery from COVID-19. The receptors were gathered from a human donor who had COVID-19. The CDR3 runs from the conserved cysteine through the conserved F or W. D genes are given only for firm matches. Size is omitted from some rows. Given values are once, few, many or a class for expanded clones.

size | J | V | D | CDR3 | DNA
- | TRBJ2-1 | TRBV6-4 | - | CASRILRGGRSYNEQFF | TGTGCCAGCCGCATCCTGAGGGGGGGCCGCTCCTACAATGAGCAGTTCTTC
few | TRBJ1-1 | TRBV2 | - | CASSRETGENTEAFF | TGTGCCAGCAGTAGAGAGACAGGAGAAAACACTGAAGCTTTCTTT
- | TRBJ2-5 | TRBV5-1 | - | CASSLGQAEETQYF | TGCGCCAGCAGCTTGGGACAGGCCGAAGAGACCCAGTACTTC
- | TRBJ2-3 | TRBV29-1 | TRBD2 | CSAVPGLADTQYF | TGCAGCGCCGTCCCGGGACTAGCGGATACGCAGTATTTT
- | TRBJ2-6 | TRBV18 | TRBD1 | CASSPPTGAGANVLTF | TGTGCCAGCTCGCCACCGACAGGGGCTGGGGCCAACGTCCTGACTTTC
- | TRBJ1-2 | TRBV18 | TRBD1 | CASSPLTGGSNYGYTF | TGTGCCAGCTCACCACTTACAGGGGGCTCTAACTATGGCTACACCTTC
- | TRBJ1-5 | TRBV19 | - | CASSLEGGNQPQHF | TGTGCCAGTAGTTTGGAGGGCGGCAATCAGCCCCAGCATTTT
- | TRBJ2-3 | TRBV7-2 | - | CASSLVMGGTDTQYF | TGTGCCAGCAGCTTAGTTATGGGCGGCACAGATACGCAGTATTTT
- | TRBJ2-1 | TRBV5-1 | TRBD2 | CASSTAAGVSYNEQFF | TGCGCCAGCAGCACAGCAGCGGGAGTTTCCTACAATGAGCAGTTCTTC
- | TRBJ2-7 | TRBV6-5 | TRBD2 | CASSGSYEQYF | TGTGCCTCGAGCGGGAGTTACGAGCAGTACTTC
few | TRBJ2-1 | TRBV18 | - | CASSPPTGEQFF | TGTGCCAGCTCACCACCGACGGGCGAGCAGTTCTTC
once | TRBJ2-5 | TRBV24-1 | - | CATSDFPSWYF | TGTGCCACCAGTGATTTCCCCTCGTGGTACTTC
- | TRBJ1-2 | TRBV20-1 | TRBD1 | CSASAGQGSSYGYTF | TGCAGTGCTAGTGCTGGACAGGGGTCTTCCTATGGCTACACCTTC
- | TRBJ2-3 | TRBV28 | TRBD1 | CASSLLDRGTDTQYF | TGTGCCAGCAGTTTGCTGGACAGGGGGACAGATACGCAGTATTTT
- | TRBJ1-1 | TRBV30 | - | CAWSADPTGTEAFF | TGTGCCTGGAGTGCGGACCCCACGGGCACTGAAGCTTTCTTT
- | TRBJ1-2 | TRBV7-2 | TRBD1 | CASSYPGQVASYTF | TGTGCCAGCAGCTACCCAGGACAGGTTGCTAGCTACACCTTC
- | TRBJ1-2 | TRBV5-6 | - | CASSFEGVSFGYTF | TGTGCCAGCAGCTTTGAGGGGGTCAGTTTTGGCTACACCTTC
- | TRBJ2-2 | TRBV7-2 | - | CASTFSLGAYGELFF | TGTGCCAGCACTTTTAGTTTAGGTGCATACGGGGAGCTGTTTTTT
- | TRBJ2-5 | TRBV11-2 | - | CASAWDNGLQTQYF | TGTGCCAGCGCCTGGGACAACGGCCTGCAGACCCAGTACTTC
- | TRBJ1-2 | TRBV5-1 | - | CASRFGPDSPYGYTF | TGCGCCAGCAGATTCGGGCCGGACTCACCCTATGGCTACACCTTC
- | TRBJ1-1 | TRBV7-3 | - | CASSPEGGNTEAFF | TGTGCCAGCAGCCCAGAGGGCGGGAACACTGAAGCTTTCTTT
- | TRBJ2-1 | TRBV5-1 | - | CASSLESSYNEQFF | TGCGCCAGCAGCTTGGAGAGTTCCTACAATGAGCAGTTCTTC
- | TRBJ2-7 | TRBV14 | TRBD1 | CASSHAAGTGLYEQYF | TGTGCCAGCAGCCACGCCGCCGGGACAGGCCTTTACGAGCAGTACTTC
- | TRBJ1-3 | TRBV28 | - | CASTFSGNTIYF | TGTGCCAGCACCTTCTCTGGAAACACCATATATTTT
- | TRBJ2-7 | TRBV28 | - | CASRRAGTFIYEQYF | TGTGCCAGCAGACGTGCCGGGACATTTATTTACGAGCAGTACTTC
- | TRBJ1-5 | TRBV5-6 | - | CASSLDRGAGQPQHF | TGTGCCAGCAGCTTGGATCGGGGGGCCGGGCAGCCCCAGCATTTT
- | TRBJ1-2 | TRBV3-1/TRBV3-2 | - | CASSQPTLTGPGYTF | TGTGCCAGCAGCCAACCCACACTGACAGGTCCGGGCTACACCTTC
- | TRBJ2-3 | TRBV7-2 | TRBD2 | CASSPGLAGLTDTQYF | TGTGCCAGCAGCCCTGGACTAGCGGGCCTCACAGATACGCAGTATTTT
- | TRBJ2-5 | TRBV12-5 | - | CASGLYSGETQYF | TGTGCTAGTGGTTTGTATTCGGGCGAGACCCAGTACTTC
- | TRBJ1-3 | TRBV28 | TRBD1 | CASLEGQGLLRNTIYF | TGTGCCAGCCTGGAGGGACAGGGGCTTTTGCGCAACACCATATATTTT
- | TRBJ2-1 | TRBV5-1 | TRBD1 | CASSLTGASYNEQFF | TGCGCCAGCAGCCTGACAGGGGCTTCCTACAATGAGCAGTTCTTC